This T cell receptor (beta chain) was retrieved from a study of Tregs in tolerant kidney transplant recipients. Whole-study findings and limits: Expanding Tregs on activated donor B cells appeared to best identify donor-specific TCRbeta clones. Few patients were studied, so findings need validation in larger groups. Donor-specific Treg expansion exceeded global Treg expansion in tolerant patients, suggesting antigen drive.

The data were produced by immunoSEQ multiplex PCR, yet TCRdb's version contains in-frame clones alone and is incomplete. In all, the sample yields about 10,000 clones. The CDR3 totals 14 residues. V lost 6 bases and J lost 1; bases outside the gene matches: 4. Germline CDR1 MNHEY, CDR2 SMNVEV (reference sequence). Comment on this clone: What it binds is not known. The read comes to an end 3 residues before the CDR3 does, leaving the germline J gene to fill in the end.

Recipients received nonmyeloablative bone marrow transplants from related graft donors, with transient mixed chimerism. CD4+CD25+CD127- Tregs, CD4+CD25- non-Tregs, CD4 and CD8 cells were sorted. V and J are TRBV27 and TRBJ1-1; 8 bases map to TRBD1. Source: CD8+ T cells from blood (PBMCs), taken 24 months after the transplant. The clonotype comes from a human patient who received a combined kidney and bone marrow transplant. Some T cells may trace back to the graft donor. The chain's CDR3 is CASRAGGKNTEAFF. The sequenced part of the CDR3 DNA is TGTGCCAGCAGGGCAGGGGGCAAGAACACTGAA.